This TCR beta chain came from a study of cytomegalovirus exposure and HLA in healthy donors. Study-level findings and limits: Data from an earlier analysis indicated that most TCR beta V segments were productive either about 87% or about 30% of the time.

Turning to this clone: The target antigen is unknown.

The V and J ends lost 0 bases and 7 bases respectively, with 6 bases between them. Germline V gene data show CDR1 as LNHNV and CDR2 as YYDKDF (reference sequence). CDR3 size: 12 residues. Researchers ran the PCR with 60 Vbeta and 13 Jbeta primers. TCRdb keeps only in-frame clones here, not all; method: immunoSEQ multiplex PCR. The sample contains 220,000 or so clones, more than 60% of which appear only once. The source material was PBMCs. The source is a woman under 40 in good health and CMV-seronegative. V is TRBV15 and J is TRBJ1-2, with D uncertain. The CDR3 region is CATSRDSGGYTF. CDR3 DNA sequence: TGTGCCACCAGCAGAGATTCAGGTGGCTACACCTTC.